This T cell receptor beta chain was identified in a study of shared clonotypes between healthy human individuals. Study-level information: CD4 naive cells filled three plates per donor, CD4 memory three, CD8 naive two and CD8 memory one. Points from the study as a whole: Depth of sequencing was expected to influence donor clonotype sharing. Rarefaction demonstrated incomplete sorted-subset sequencing despite large depth.

The table came from immunoSEQ multiplex PCR; TCRdb's copy has only in-frame clones and leaves some out. The sample yields 2 million to 2.5 million clones, more than 90% seen once. Both subsets, CD45RA+ naive and CD45RA-negative memory, were split from the CD4+ cells. This clone has just one count. Its specificity is unknown. The clonotype was recovered from a man between 18 and 35 years old in good health. The sequencing sample was made of naive CD4+ T cells sorted from blood. Specified subset: CD45RA+ positively selected.

The CDR3 reads CASSPNMTGLNYGYTF. The DNA of the CDR3 is TGTGCCAGCTCACCTAATATGACAGGCCTTAACTATGGCTACACCTTC. This sequence joins TRBV18 and TRBJ1-2, with D possibly TRBD1 on 6 matching bases. The CDR3 sequence is 16 residues long. Germline V gene sequence: CDR1 KGHSH, CDR2 LQKENI. Trimming pared 3 bases from V and 1 base from J, leaving 15 bases between.